These 21 T cell receptor beta chains were all obtained from the same sample, sequenced in a study of regulatory dendritic cells for organ transplantation (dated by TCRdb to between 2016 and 2019). The library was produced with the immunoSEQ multiplex PCR assay. TCRdb stores this immuneACCESS table with in-frame sequences only. Part of the clones is absent; in the studies checked, under half of the shortfall reflects unresolved V genes, and no reason is known for the rest. This sample has about 30,000 clones in its table, and around 90% of those were observed once. The ten largest clones take up about 0.063% of the sample. Sequencing used naive CD4+ T cells from blood. What the cell subset or site label conveys for this sample: CD45RA+ naive T cells. The receptors here all came from a human donor in good health.

The chain combines TRBV6-5 with TRBJ1-1; D not resolved. Trimming stripped 5 bases from V and 6 bases from J, with 13 bases between. Germline loops: CDR1 MNHEY, CDR2 SVGAGI. The CDR3 extends over 13 amino acids. The CDR3 sequence is CASSLRRSAEAFF. CDR3 nucleotide sequence: TGTGCCAGCAGTCTCCGCCGATCTGCTGAAGCTTTCTTT.

The chain links TRBV15 to TRBJ1-2; D perhaps matches TRBD1 (5 bases). The CDR3 is 14 amino acids. Germline V gene sequence: CDR1 LNHNV, CDR2 YYDKDF (reference sequence). The V and J ends lost 0 bases and 7 bases respectively, with 12 bases between them. This CDR3 reads CATSRDSVRGGYTF. The CDR3 coding sequence is TGTGCCACCAGCAGAGATTCGGTGAGGGGTGGCTACACCTTC.

The chain links TRBV28 to TRBJ2-1; D not resolved. Trimming pared 5 bases from V and 7 bases from J, leaving 12 bases between. CDR1 MDHEN and CDR2 SYDVKM come from the germline V gene. This CDR3 region has 13 residues. The CDR3, as DNA: TGTGCCAGCAGTCTTGCATTCGGGAATGAGCAGTTCTTC. Residues: CASSLAFGNEQFF.

The V and J genes are TRBV7-9 and TRBJ2-7, with 12 nucleotides matching TRBD2. The junction had 9 bases not matched to a gene; V was cut back by 3 bases and J by 3 bases. The V gene's germline CDR1 is SEHNR and CDR2 FQNEAQ (reference sequence). CDR3 length: 17 amino acids. The CDR3 sequence: CASSLETSGSRRYEQYF. The CDR3 nucleotides are TGTGCCAGCAGCTTGGAGACTAGCGGGAGTAGGCGCTACGAGCAGTACTTC.

The chain is built from TRBV6-5 and TRBJ1-2; 8 bases align to TRBD1. V was pared by 5 bases and J by 5 bases, with 4 bases of the junction left unmatched. The V gene's germline CDR1 is MNHEY and CDR2 SVGAGI. This CDR3 region has 13 residues. This chain's CDR3 is CASSRGQAYGYTF. The CDR3, as DNA: TGTGCCAGCAGTCGGGGACAGGCATATGGCTACACCTTC.

The rearrangement joins TRBV10-3 to TRBJ1-1; a weak D match, TRBD1 (5 bases). This CDR3 has 14 amino acids. V shed 3 bases and J shed 1 base, with 9 bases lying between them. Germline CDR1 is ENHRY and CDR2 is SYGVKD. As DNA, the CDR3 is TGTGCCATCAGTGAAGGGGAAAAGAACACTGAAGCTTTCTTT. Translation: CAISEGEKNTEAFF.

This chain links TRBV2 with TRBJ2-5; 8 bases fit TRBD1. The CDR3 has 16 amino acids. The germline CDR1 and CDR2 sequences are SNHLY and FYNNEI. CDR3 region: CASDGARQGNQETQYF. Here the CDR3 DNA reads TGTGCGAGCGACGGGGCACGACAGGGGAACCAAGAGACCCAGTACTTC.

The J gene is TRBJ2-7, the V gene TRBV7-2; weak D call: TRBD1 (6 bases). From germline, CDR1 is SGHTA and CDR2 FQGNSA. The CDR3 has 18 amino acids. Trimming took 3 bases from V and 0 from J, leaving 21 bases between them. The CDR3 DNA reads as TGTGCCAGCAGCTTCACCCTGGGGACGACAGGTAGCTCCTACGAGCAGTACTTC. Its translation is CASSFTLGTTGSSYEQYF.

This clone showed up just once. J is TRBJ2-5 and V is TRBV15; TRBD2 agrees at 8 bases. V shed 5 bases, J shed 1 base, and the junction held 6 bases outside the gene matches. The CDR3 contains 15 residues. Germline V gives CDR1 LNHNV, CDR2 YYDKDF (reference sequence). This CDR3 is CATSLQRGLQETQYF. The CDR3 DNA sequence: TGTGCCACCAGCTTGCAGCGGGGGCTCCAAGAGACCCAGTACTTC.

The chain combines TRBV6-5 with TRBJ2-3; 7 bases line up with TRBD2. CDR3 size: 13 residues. Losses at the gene ends were 8 bases for V and 4 bases for J; bases not matched to a gene: 6. Germline V lookup: CDR1 MNHEY, CDR2 SVGAGI. This CDR3 is CASRAGAADTQYF. Here the CDR3 DNA reads TGTGCCAGCCGGGCGGGAGCTGCAGATACGCAGTATTTT.

The CDR3 nucleotides read TGTGCCAGTACAGTCCCGGGCCTTGGGGATCAGCCCCAGCATTTT. Translation gives CASTVPGLGDQPQHF. The chain carries TRBV19 and TRBJ1-5; D unresolved. Germline-derived CDR1 and CDR2 are LNHDA and SQIVND (reference sequence). Trimming cost V 7 bases and J 5 bases, with 18 bases left between them. The CDR3 is 15 residues long.

The rearrangement uses TRBV28 and TRBJ2-1, with TRBD2 matching over 15 bases. The CDR3 totals 16 residues. Losses at the gene ends were 5 bases for V and 7 bases for J; bases not matched to a gene: 6. Germline V gives CDR1 MDHEN, CDR2 SYDVKM. Here the CDR3 DNA reads TGTGCCAGCAGTCGCGGGACTAGCGGGAGGAGGAATGAGCAGTTCTTC. Amino acid sequence: CASSRGTSGRRNEQFF.

The chain employs TRBV11-2 and TRBJ2-7; 7 positions match TRBD2. V dropped 1 base and J dropped 0; count of bases not matched to a gene: 9. CDR3 size: 17 residues. Per the germline V gene, CDR1 is SGHAT and CDR2 is FQNNGV. The CDR3 here is CASSLGLSGVSSYEQYF. CDR3 coding DNA: TGTGCCAGCAGCTTAGGTTTGAGCGGGGTTAGCTCCTACGAGCAGTACTTC.

This chain uses TRBV11-2 with TRBJ2-7; D is unresolved. Trimming shortened V by 0 bases and J by 2 bases, and 8 bases separated the two germline ends. CDR3 size: 14 residues. The germline V gene encodes CDR1 SGHAT and CDR2 FQNNGV. This CDR3 is CASSLDGAAYEQYF. CDR3 nucleotides: TGTGCCAGCAGCTTAGATGGAGCAGCCTACGAGCAGTACTTC. The full variable domain, rest sourced from reference TRBV11-2 and TRBJ2-7, is EAGVAQSPRYKIIEKRQSVAFWCNPISGHATLYWYQQILGQGPKLLIQFQNNGVVDDSQLPKDRFSAERLKGVDSTLKIQPAKLEDSAVYLCASSLDGAAYEQYFGPGTRLTVT.

The chain uses TRBV21-1 and TRBJ1-4. TRBV21-1 is labeled a pseudogene. The CDR3 loop spans 17 amino acids. For the CDR3, the DNA is TGTGCCGAGTGGACCGGGGGCGTAATTGCGATAGGTGAAAAACTGTTTTTT. This gives the protein CAEWTGGVIAIGEKLFF.

The V gene is TRBV7-8, the J gene TRBJ1-6, with 9 bases lining up with TRBD1. The V and J ends lost 0 bases and 7 bases, in that order; junction bases with no gene match: 7. CDR1 SGHVS and CDR2 FQNEAQ come from the germline V gene. This CDR3 has 17 amino acids. CDR3 DNA sequence: TGTGCCAGCAGCTTAGCGAGAACAGGGGGCGCAAATTCACCCCTCCACTTT. Its protein is CASSLARTGGANSPLHF.

This clone was picked up a small number of times. The V call is TRBV25-1, the J call TRBJ1-6, with TRBD1 matching 11 bases. The CDR3 contains 14 residues. The germline V gene encodes CDR1 MGHDK and CDR2 SYGVNS. J lost 7 bases, V lost 6 bases, and 2 bases had no gene match. CDR3 DNA: TGTGCCAGCAGGGACAGGGGGCTGAATTCACCCCTCCACTTT. It encodes CASRDRGLNSPLHF. The entire variable domain, with the rest obtained from reference TRBV25-1 and TRBJ1-6, is as follows: EADIYQTPRYLVIGTGKKITLECSQTMGHDKMYWYQQDPGMELHLIHYSYGVNSTEKGDLSSESTVSRIRTEHFPLTLESARPSHTSQYLCASRDRGLNSPLHFGNGTRLTVT.

The V and J genes are TRBV19 and TRBJ1-5, with TRBD1 identical over 7 bases. This CDR3 region has 14 residues. The V segment lost 5 bases and the J segment 6 bases; nucleotides outside the gene matches: 7. Germline CDR1 and CDR2: LNHDA and SQIVND (reference sequence). CDR3 loop: CASSLKGAIQPQHF. The CDR3 DNA sequence: TGTGCCAGTAGTTTAAAGGGGGCAATTCAGCCCCAGCATTTT.

This chain links TRBV5-6 with TRBJ2-1; the D is unclear. The CDR3 sequence is 13 residues long. Germline V gene lookup returns CDR1 SGHDT and CDR2 YYEEEE. The ends were cut back, 2 bases at V and 3 bases at J, with 6 bases in the middle. CDR3 sequence (DNA): TGTGCCAGCAGCTTCCTGAACTACAATGAGCAGTTCTTC. Translation gives CASSFLNYNEQFF.

The chain links TRBV4-3 to TRBJ1-1; TRBD1 agrees at 10 bases. Losses at the gene ends were 3 bases for V and 0 bases for J; bases not matched to a gene: 7. CDR1 and CDR2 from the germline V gene are LGHNA and YSLEER. The CDR3 consists of 17 residues. CDR3 region: CASSQRQGAPLNTEAFF. DNA for the CDR3: TGCGCCAGCAGCCAGAGACAGGGGGCCCCCTTGAACACTGAAGCTTTCTTT.

The rearrangement links TRBV27 to TRBJ1-2; no reliable D call. Germline CDR1 is MNHEY and CDR2 is SMNVEV (reference sequence). The CDR3 totals 15 residues. V lost 2 bases and J lost 6, with 16 bases in between. CDR3 DNA: TGTGCCAGCAGTTTAATCGGAGGGAGGGTCGATGGCTACACCTTC. This translates into CASSLIGGRVDGYTF.